This T cell receptor (beta chain) came from a study of cytomegalovirus exposure and HLA in healthy donors. This CDR3 has 13 residues. Germline V gene data show CDR1 as MNHNS and CDR2 as SASEGT. Trimming removed 8 bases from V and 2 bases from J; junction bases left unmatched: 4. The PCR employed 60 Vbeta primers together with 13 Jbeta primers. Some clones are missing from TCRdb's copy, which holds only in-frame ones; the method was immunoSEQ multiplex PCR. Of 110,000 or so clones listed, 76% were seen once; the top ten hold about 7.7%. The sequenced sample was PBMCs. The chain joins TRBV6-1 to TRBJ2-7; TRBD1 matches 9 bases. The clonotype comes from a woman in her forties or fifties in good health and CMV-seropositive. CDR3 bases: TGTGCCAGCGGTGGGGACAGGGCCTACGAGCAGTACTTC. The encoded protein is CASGGDRAYEQYF.